These T cell receptor beta chains were read from a single sample in a study of T cell repertoires in aging, cancer and after chemotherapy. TCRdb independently ran MiXCR on the multiplex PCR reads; one entry per CDR3 protein. Found here are 8,500 to 13,000 distinct CDR3 sequences, around 32% of them singletons; the top ten hold approximately 3.4%. The material sequenced was blood. Receptors originate from a human donor in good health. The CDR3 runs from the conserved cysteine through the conserved F or W. D genes are given only for firm matches. Clone size is not always given. Where it is, it says once, few, many or a class for expanded clones.

v_call: TRBV6-5; d_call: .; j_call: TRBJ2-4; clone_size: few; cdr3_aa: CASSTSTENIQYF; cdr3_nt: TGTGCCAGCAGTACCTCAACAGAAAACATTCAGTACTTC
v_call: TRBV12-3/TRBV12-4; d_call: TRBD1; j_call: TRBJ2-6; clone_size: medium-sized; cdr3_aa: CASRKPGQGRSGANVLTF; cdr3_nt: TGTGCCAGCAGAAAACCGGGACAGGGACGATCTGGGGCCAACGTCCTGACTTTC
v_call: TRBV15; d_call: .; j_call: TRBJ1-2; clone_size: few; cdr3_aa: CATSRDYGIEENPNYGYTF; cdr3_nt: TGTGCCACCAGCAGAGATTATGGCATAGAGGAAAATCCAAACTATGGCTACACCTTC
v_call: TRBV27; d_call: TRBD1; j_call: TRBJ1-2; clone_size: few; cdr3_aa: CASSSQGGQDYGYTF; cdr3_nt: TGTGCCAGCAGTTCCCAGGGGGGGCAAGACTATGGCTACACCTTC
v_call: TRBV10-3; d_call: TRBD2; j_call: TRBJ2-3; clone_size: .; cdr3_aa: CAIGTSGSEDTQYF; cdr3_nt: TGTGCCATCGGGACTAGCGGGAGTGAAGATACGCAGTATTTT
v_call: TRBV20-1; d_call: TRBD2; j_call: TRBJ2-7; clone_size: .; cdr3_aa: CSARRTGTSAYEQYF; cdr3_nt: TGCAGTGCTAGACGAACCGGGACTAGTGCCTACGAGCAGTACTTC
v_call: TRBV6-6; d_call: TRBD1; j_call: TRBJ2-7; clone_size: .; cdr3_aa: CASSSMTGAAKGYEQYF; cdr3_nt: TGTGCCAGCAGTTCCATGACAGGGGCCGCCAAAGGGTACGAGCAGTACTTC
v_call: TRBV6-5; d_call: .; j_call: TRBJ1-5; clone_size: .; cdr3_aa: CASRPRNQPQHF; cdr3_nt: TGTGCCAGCAGACCCCGTAATCAGCCCCAGCATTTT
v_call: TRBV6-5; d_call: TRBD1; j_call: TRBJ1-2; clone_size: few; cdr3_aa: CASRRGQANYGYTF; cdr3_nt: TGTGCCAGCAGGCGAGGACAGGCAAACTATGGCTACACCTTC
v_call: TRBV19; d_call: TRBD2; j_call: TRBJ2-3; clone_size: medium-sized; cdr3_aa: CASSLPLAGGITDTQYF; cdr3_nt: TGTGCCAGTAGTTTACCTCTAGCGGGAGGGATCACAGATACGCAGTATTTT
v_call: TRBV6-5; d_call: TRBD1; j_call: TRBJ2-3; clone_size: .; cdr3_aa: CASSVTDRGKRDTQYF; cdr3_nt: TGTGCCAGCAGTGTTACTGACAGGGGGAAGAGGGATACGCAGTATTTT
v_call: TRBV19; d_call: .; j_call: TRBJ1-1; clone_size: .; cdr3_aa: CASIERGSDTEAFF; cdr3_nt: TGTGCCAGTATTGAAAGGGGCTCGGACACTGAAGCTTTCTTT
v_call: TRBV28; d_call: .; j_call: TRBJ2-5; clone_size: few; cdr3_aa: CATLPGSQETQYF; cdr3_nt: TGTGCCACCCTCCCGGGGAGCCAAGAGACCCAGTACTTC
v_call: TRBV6-5; d_call: TRBD1; j_call: TRBJ2-7; clone_size: .; cdr3_aa: CASSLGDSSYEQYF; cdr3_nt: TGTGCCAGCAGTCTGGGGGACAGTTCCTACGAGCAGTACTTC
v_call: TRBV6-1; d_call: TRBD1; j_call: TRBJ1-1; clone_size: .; cdr3_aa: CASSEALPGTGLEAFF; cdr3_nt: TGTGCCAGCAGTGAAGCTCTCCCCGGGACAGGGCTCGAAGCTTTCTTT
v_call: TRBV14; d_call: .; j_call: TRBJ1-2; clone_size: once; cdr3_aa: CASSQGKPARRDNYGYTF; cdr3_nt: TGTGCCAGCAGCCAGGGTAAGCCAGCTCGGCGGGATAACTATGGCTACACCTTC
v_call: TRBV6-5; d_call: .; j_call: TRBJ2-7; clone_size: few; cdr3_aa: CASSYNLAGTYEQYF; cdr3_nt: TGTGCCAGCAGTTATAATCTGGCGGGGACCTACGAGCAGTACTTC
v_call: TRBV11-3; d_call: .; j_call: TRBJ1-2; clone_size: few; cdr3_aa: CASSSEGMSGYTF; cdr3_nt: TGTGCCAGCAGCTCTGAGGGGATGAGTGGCTACACCTTC
v_call: TRBV6-2/TRBV6-3; d_call: .; j_call: TRBJ2-3; clone_size: .; cdr3_aa: CASTQANSDTQYF; cdr3_nt: TGTGCCAGCACTCAGGCGAACTCAGATACGCAGTATTTT
v_call: TRBV10-3; d_call: TRBD1; j_call: TRBJ2-3; clone_size: few; cdr3_aa: CAISQRVTGGTDTQYF; cdr3_nt: TGTGCCATCAGTCAAAGGGTGACAGGGGGCACAGATACGCAGTATTTT
v_call: TRBV11-3; d_call: .; j_call: TRBJ1-1; clone_size: few; cdr3_aa: CASSPRTGDTEAFF; cdr3_nt: TGTGCCAGCAGCCCTCGGACGGGGGACACTGAAGCTTTCTTT
v_call: TRBV18; d_call: .; j_call: TRBJ2-1; clone_size: few; cdr3_aa: CASSPVSSSGSYNEQFF; cdr3_nt: TGTGCCAGCTCACCAGTCTCCTCCAGCGGCTCCTACAATGAGCAGTTCTTC
v_call: TRBV12-3/TRBV12-4; d_call: TRBD1; j_call: TRBJ1-3; clone_size: few; cdr3_aa: CASSPGTGRPGNTIYF; cdr3_nt: TGTGCCAGCAGTCCAGGGACAGGGCGCCCTGGAAACACCATATATTTT
v_call: TRBV19; d_call: .; j_call: TRBJ1-2; clone_size: .; cdr3_aa: CASQGGSGYTF; cdr3_nt: TGTGCCTCACAAGGAGGGTCTGGCTACACCTTC
v_call: TRBV20-1; d_call: .; j_call: TRBJ1-2; clone_size: .; cdr3_aa: CSARDPGTLSNYGYTF; cdr3_nt: TGCAGTGCTAGAGACCCCGGGACACTCTCTAACTATGGCTACACCTTC
v_call: TRBV19; d_call: TRBD1; j_call: TRBJ1-5; clone_size: .; cdr3_aa: CASTQGAGAGQPQHF; cdr3_nt: TGTGCCAGTACCCAGGGGGCAGGTGCGGGTCAGCCCCAGCATTTT
v_call: TRBV6-5; d_call: .; j_call: TRBJ2-1; clone_size: medium-sized; cdr3_aa: CASSTNEQFF; cdr3_nt: TGTGCCAGCAGCACAAATGAGCAGTTCTTC
v_call: TRBV12-3/TRBV12-4; d_call: TRBD1; j_call: TRBJ1-6; clone_size: few; cdr3_aa: CASSHRDSYNSPLHF; cdr3_nt: TGTGCCAGCAGTCACCGGGACAGCTATAATTCACCCCTCCACTTT
v_call: TRBV18; d_call: .; j_call: TRBJ1-3; clone_size: few; cdr3_aa: CASSPQGLSGNTIYF; cdr3_nt: TGTGCCAGCTCGCCTCAGGGCCTCTCTGGAAACACCATATATTTT
v_call: TRBV29-1; d_call: TRBD2; j_call: TRBJ2-1; clone_size: medium-sized; cdr3_aa: CSASSGGAVEQFF; cdr3_nt: TGCAGCGCTTCTAGCGGGGGGGCCGTTGAGCAGTTCTTC
v_call: TRBV4-2; d_call: TRBD1; j_call: TRBJ1-5; clone_size: few; cdr3_aa: CASSQDYRGGQPQHF; cdr3_nt: TGTGCCAGCAGCCAAGATTACAGGGGAGGTCAGCCCCAGCATTTT